This T cell receptor beta chain emerged from a study of T cells in Graves' hyperthyroidism and ophthalmopathy. Trimming shortened V by 8 bases and J by 4 bases, and 10 bases separated the two germline ends. CDR3 length: 12 residues. Many counts were recorded for this clonotype. The TCR beta CDR3 regions underwent amplification using RNA transcripts as the source. TCR CDR3 underwent first-round RT-PCR with the HTBI primer set. TCRdb re-derived calls from the multiplex PCR reads in MiXCR, one entry per CDR3 protein. The repertoire includes approximately 600,000 distinct CDR3 sequences, around 14% of them detected once, and roughly 7% sits in the top ten.

This sequence originates from a woman under 30 with Graves' ophthalmopathy. V is TRBV12-3 or TRBV12-4 and J is TRBJ2-3; D possibly corresponds to TRBD2 (6 bases). The sample was blood. The CDR3 DNA reads as TGTGCCAGCTCGGCGGGGCCAGATACGCAGTATTTT. Translated: CASSAGPDTQYF.